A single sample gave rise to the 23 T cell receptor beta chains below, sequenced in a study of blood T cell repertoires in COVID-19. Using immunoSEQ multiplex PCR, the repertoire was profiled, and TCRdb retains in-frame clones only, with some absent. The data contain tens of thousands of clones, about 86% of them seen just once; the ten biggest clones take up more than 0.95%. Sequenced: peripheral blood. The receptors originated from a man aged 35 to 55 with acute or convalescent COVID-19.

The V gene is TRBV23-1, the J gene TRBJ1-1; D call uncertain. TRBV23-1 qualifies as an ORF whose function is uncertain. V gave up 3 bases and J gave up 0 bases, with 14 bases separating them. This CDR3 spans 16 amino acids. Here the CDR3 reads CASSQQPQCMNTEAFF. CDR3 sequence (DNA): TGCGCCAGCAGTCAGCAACCGCAGTGTATGAACACTGAAGCTTTCTTT.

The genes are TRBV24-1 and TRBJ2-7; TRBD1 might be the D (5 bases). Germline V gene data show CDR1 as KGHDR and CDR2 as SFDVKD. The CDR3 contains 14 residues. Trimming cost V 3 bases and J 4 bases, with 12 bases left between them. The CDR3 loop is CATSDGDSPYEQYF. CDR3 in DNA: TGTGCCACCAGTGATGGTGACAGCCCGTACGAGCAGTACTTC.

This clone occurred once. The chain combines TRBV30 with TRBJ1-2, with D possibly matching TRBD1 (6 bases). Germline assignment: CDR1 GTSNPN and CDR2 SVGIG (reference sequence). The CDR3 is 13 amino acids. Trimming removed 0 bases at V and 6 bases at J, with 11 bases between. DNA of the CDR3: TGTGCCTGGAGTGTACGAGGGGGACATGGCTACACCTTC. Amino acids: CAWSVRGGHGYTF.

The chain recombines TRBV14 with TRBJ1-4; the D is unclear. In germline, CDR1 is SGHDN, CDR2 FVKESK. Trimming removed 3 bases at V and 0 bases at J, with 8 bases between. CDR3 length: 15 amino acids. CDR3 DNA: TGTGCCAGCAGCCAGAACTATGCAACTAATGAAAAACTGTTTTTT. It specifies CASSQNYATNEKLFF.

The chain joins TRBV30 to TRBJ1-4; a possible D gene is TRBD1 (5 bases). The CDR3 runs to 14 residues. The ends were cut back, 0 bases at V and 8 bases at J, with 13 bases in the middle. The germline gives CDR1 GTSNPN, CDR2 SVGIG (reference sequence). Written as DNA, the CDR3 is TGTGCCTGGAGTGTGGGCAGGGTGGGAGAAAAACTGTTTTTT. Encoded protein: CAWSVGRVGEKLFF. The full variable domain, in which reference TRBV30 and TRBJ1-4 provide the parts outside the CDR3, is SQTIHQWPATLVQPVGSPLSLECTVEGTSNPNLYWYRQAAGRGLQLLFYSVGIGQISSEVPQNLSASRPQDRQFILSSKKLLLSDSGFYLCAWSVGRVGEKLFFGSGTQLSVL.

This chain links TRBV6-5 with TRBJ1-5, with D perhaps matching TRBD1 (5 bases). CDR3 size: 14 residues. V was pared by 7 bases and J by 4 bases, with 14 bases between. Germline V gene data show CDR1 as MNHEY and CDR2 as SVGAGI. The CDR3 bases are TGTGCCAGCACCTCTGGGGGGAAAAATCAGCCCCAGCATTTT. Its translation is CASTSGGKNQPQHF.

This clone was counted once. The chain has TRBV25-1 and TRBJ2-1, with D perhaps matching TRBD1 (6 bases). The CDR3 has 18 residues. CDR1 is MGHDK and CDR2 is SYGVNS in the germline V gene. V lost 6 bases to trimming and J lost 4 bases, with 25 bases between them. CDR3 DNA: TGTGCCAGCAGCGCATCGGTGATTCGACAGGTAAGATACAATGAGCAGTTCTTC. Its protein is CASSASVIRQVRYNEQFF.

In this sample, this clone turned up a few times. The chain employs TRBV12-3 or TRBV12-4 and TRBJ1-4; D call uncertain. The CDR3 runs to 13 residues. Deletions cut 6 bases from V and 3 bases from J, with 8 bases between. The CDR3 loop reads CASSPRANEKLFF. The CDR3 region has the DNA TGTGCCAGCAGCCCAAGAGCTAATGAAAAACTGTTTTTT.

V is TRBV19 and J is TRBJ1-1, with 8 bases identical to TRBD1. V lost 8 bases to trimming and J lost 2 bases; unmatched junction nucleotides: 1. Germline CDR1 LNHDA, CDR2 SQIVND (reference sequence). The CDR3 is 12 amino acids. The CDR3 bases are TGTGCCAGTGGACAGGGCAACACTGAAGCTTTCTTT. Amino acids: CASGQGNTEAFF. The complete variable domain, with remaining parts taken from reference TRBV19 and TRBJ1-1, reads DGGITQSPKYLFRKEGQNVTLSCEQNLNHDAMYWYRQDPGQGLRLIYYSQIVNDFQKGDIAEGYSVSREKKESFPLTVTSAQKNPTAFYLCASGQGNTEAFFGQGTRLTVV.

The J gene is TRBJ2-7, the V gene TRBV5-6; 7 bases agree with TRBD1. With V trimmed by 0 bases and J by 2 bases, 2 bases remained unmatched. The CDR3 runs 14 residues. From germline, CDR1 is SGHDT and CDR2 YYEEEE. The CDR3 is CASSLVQGAYEQYF. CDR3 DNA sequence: TGTGCCAGCAGCTTGGTGCAGGGGGCCTACGAGCAGTACTTC.

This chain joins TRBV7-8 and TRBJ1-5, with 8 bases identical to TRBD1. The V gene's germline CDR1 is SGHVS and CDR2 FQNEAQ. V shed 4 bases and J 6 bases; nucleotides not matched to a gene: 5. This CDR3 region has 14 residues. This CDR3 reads CASSSAGGTQPQHF. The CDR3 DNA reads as TGTGCCAGCAGCTCAGCAGGGGGCACTCAGCCCCAGCATTTT.

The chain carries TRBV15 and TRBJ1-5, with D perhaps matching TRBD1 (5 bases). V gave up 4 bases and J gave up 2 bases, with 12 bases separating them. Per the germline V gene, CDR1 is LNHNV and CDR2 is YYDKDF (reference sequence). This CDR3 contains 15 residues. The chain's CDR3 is CATSTQGGGNQPQHF. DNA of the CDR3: TGTGCCACCAGCACCCAGGGAGGTGGCAATCAGCCCCAGCATTTT.

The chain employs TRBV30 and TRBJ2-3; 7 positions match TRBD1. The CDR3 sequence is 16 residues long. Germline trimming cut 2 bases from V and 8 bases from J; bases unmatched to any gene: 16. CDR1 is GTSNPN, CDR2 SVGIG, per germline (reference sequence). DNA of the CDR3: TGTGCCTGGAGTTACCTAACGGACAGGCCCCCAAGTACGCAGTATTTT. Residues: CAWSYLTDRPPSTQYF.

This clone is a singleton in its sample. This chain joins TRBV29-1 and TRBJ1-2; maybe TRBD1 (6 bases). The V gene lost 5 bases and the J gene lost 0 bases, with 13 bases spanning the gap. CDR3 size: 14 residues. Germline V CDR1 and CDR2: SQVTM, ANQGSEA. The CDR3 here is CSVPDRRANYGYTF. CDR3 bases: TGCAGCGTTCCCGACAGGAGAGCTAACTATGGCTACACCTTC.

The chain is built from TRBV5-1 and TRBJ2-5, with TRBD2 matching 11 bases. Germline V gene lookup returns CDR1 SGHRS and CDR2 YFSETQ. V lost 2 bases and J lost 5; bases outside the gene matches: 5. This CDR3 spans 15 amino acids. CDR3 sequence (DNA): TGCGCCAGCAGCTTTAGCGGGGGGGTTGATGAGACCCAGTACTTC. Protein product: CASSFSGGVDETQYF. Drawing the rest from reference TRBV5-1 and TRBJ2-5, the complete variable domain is KAGVTQTPRYLIKTRGQQVTLSCSPISGHRSVSWYQQTPGQGLQFLFEYFSETQRNKGNFPGRFSGRQFSNSRSEMNVSTLELGDSALYLCASSFSGGVDETQYFGPGTRLLVL.

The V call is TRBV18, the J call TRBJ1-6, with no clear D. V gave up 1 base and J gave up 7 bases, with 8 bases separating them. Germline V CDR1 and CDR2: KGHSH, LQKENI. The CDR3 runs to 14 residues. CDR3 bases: TGTGCCAGCTCACCACGTGGGGAGAATTCACCCCTCCACTTT. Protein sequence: CASSPRGENSPLHF.

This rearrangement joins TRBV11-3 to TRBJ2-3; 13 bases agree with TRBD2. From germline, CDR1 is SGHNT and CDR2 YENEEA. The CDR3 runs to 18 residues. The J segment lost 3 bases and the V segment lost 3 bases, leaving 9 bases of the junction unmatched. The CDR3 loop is CASSLGRLAGGLTDTQYF. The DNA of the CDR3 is TGTGCCAGCAGCTTGGGGAGACTAGCGGGGGGACTGACAGATACGCAGTATTTT.

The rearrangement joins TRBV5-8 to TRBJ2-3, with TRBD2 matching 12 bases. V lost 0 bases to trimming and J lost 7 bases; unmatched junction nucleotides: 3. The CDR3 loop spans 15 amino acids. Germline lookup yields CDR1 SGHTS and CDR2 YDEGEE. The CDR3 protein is CASSLALAGGHTQYF. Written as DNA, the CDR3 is TGTGCCAGCAGCTTGGCACTAGCGGGGGGTCATACGCAGTATTTT.

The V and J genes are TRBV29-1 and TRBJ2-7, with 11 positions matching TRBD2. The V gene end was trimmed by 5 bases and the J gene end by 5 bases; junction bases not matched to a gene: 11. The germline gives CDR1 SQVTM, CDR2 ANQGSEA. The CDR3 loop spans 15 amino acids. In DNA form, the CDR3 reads TGCAGCGTTACCATCGCTAGCGGGGGGAACAACGAGCAGTACTTC. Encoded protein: CSVTIASGGNNEQYF.

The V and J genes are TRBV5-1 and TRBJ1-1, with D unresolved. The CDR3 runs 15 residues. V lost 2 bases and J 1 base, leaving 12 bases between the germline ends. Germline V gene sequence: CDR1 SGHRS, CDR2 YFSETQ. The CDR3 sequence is CASSLFSDSNTEAFF. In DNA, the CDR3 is TGCGCCAGCAGCTTATTCAGTGACTCGAACACTGAAGCTTTCTTT.

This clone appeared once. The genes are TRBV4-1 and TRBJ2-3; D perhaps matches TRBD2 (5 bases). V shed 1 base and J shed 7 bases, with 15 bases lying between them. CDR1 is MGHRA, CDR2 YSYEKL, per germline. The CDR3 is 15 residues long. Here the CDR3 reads CASSQVGTGGNTQYF. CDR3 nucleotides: TGCGCCAGCAGCCAAGTGGGAACCGGAGGAAATACGCAGTATTTT.

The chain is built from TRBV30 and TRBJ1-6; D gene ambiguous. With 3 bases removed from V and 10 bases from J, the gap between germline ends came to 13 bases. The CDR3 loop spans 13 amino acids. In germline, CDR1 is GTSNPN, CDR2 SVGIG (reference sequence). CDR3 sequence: CAWSASGRSPLHF. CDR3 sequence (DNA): TGTGCCTGGAGCGCTAGCGGGAGGTCACCCCTCCACTTT. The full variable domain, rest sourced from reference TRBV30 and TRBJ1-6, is SQTIHQWPATLVQPVGSPLSLECTVEGTSNPNLYWYRQAAGRGLQLLFYSVGIGQISSEVPQNLSASRPQDRQFILSSKKLLLSDSGFYLCAWSASGRSPLHFGNGTRLTVT.

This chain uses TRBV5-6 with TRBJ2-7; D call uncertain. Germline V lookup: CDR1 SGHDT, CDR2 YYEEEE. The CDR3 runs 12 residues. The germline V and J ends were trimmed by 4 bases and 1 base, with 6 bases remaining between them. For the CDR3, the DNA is TGTGCCAGCAGCCAAAATTCCTACGAGCAGTACTTC. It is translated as CASSQNSYEQYF.